The clone carrying this TCR beta chain has at least ten counts. What it recognizes is unknown. This entry belongs to a study of early T cells in non-severe SARS-CoV-2 infection. About the research overall: Alpha and beta chains were unpaired, from unsorted whole-blood bulk RNA.

Germline V gene data show CDR1 as SGHAT and CDR2 as FQNNGV. The CDR3 loop spans 12 amino acids. Between the trimmed V and J ends, which lost 0 bases and 10 bases, there was a span of 7 bases. cDNA molecules, individually, were tagged with unique molecular identifiers. TCRdb analysed the 5' RACE reads with MiXCR anew, one entry per CDR3 protein. The sample lists roughly 36,000 distinct CDR3 sequences; 5.5% to 7% were seen once. Whole-study results and caveats: The matching step, a VDJdb search, favored anti-spike CD8 responses and missed private and CD4 specificities.

V gene TRBV11-2 combines with J gene TRBJ2-1, with D unresolved. The receptor's source is an adult who was a healthcare worker with PCR-confirmed SARS-CoV-2 infection or an uninfected control (not recorded which). Input material: whole blood. The CDR3: CASSLDGMEQFF. The CDR3 coding sequence is TGTGCCAGCAGCTTAGATGGCATGGAGCAGTTCTTC.